This T cell receptor beta chain was captured in a study of CD8 T cells in Susac syndrome. Random hexamers served to reverse transcribe roughly 0.5 to 1 ug RNA. Across 54 Vbeta and 13 Jbeta, TCR beta CDR3 was amplified with immunoSEQ multiplex PCR. TCRdb redid the calling of the immunoSEQ multiplex PCR reads with MiXCR, one entry per CDR3 protein. The table lists approximately 230,000 distinct CDR3 sequences, 93% of them singletons. The length of the CDR3 is 14 residues. Germline values: CDR1 DFQATT, CDR2 SNEGSKA (reference sequence). V was clipped by 4 bases and J by 3 bases, with 14 bases between them. The authors sequenced TCR beta from blood CD8+ and CD4+ T cells.

The sample was CD4+ T cells from PBMCs. This sequence originates from a human donor with multiple sclerosis. The genes are TRBV20-1 and TRBJ2-3; TRBD2 is a possible D gene (5 bases). The CDR3 DNA reads TGCAGTGCTACTCCGCGGACTGGGACAGATACGCAGTATTTT. This translates into CSATPRTGTDTQYF.